This T cell receptor beta chain was recovered during a study of T cell responses to AZD1222 COVID-19 vaccine. Assay: immunoSEQ multiplex PCR; the TCRdb copy retains only in-frame clones and omits some. This sample carries some 140,000 clones, under 95% of them seen once, and the ten largest clones take approximately 2.6%. In regard to this clone: Its antigen is not known.

Germline CDR1 and CDR2: KGHDR and SFDVKD. This CDR3 has 16 amino acids. Trimming took off 4 bases at V and 1 base at J, with 12 bases between the two ends. General study results and limits: The span of vaccine-associated CD4 TCRs extended across spike, with dominance at 160-218 and 743-854.

The sequenced sample was peripheral blood, obtained on day 0 of AZD1222 vaccination. The source of this sequence is an adult in good health. The chain couples TRBV24-1 to TRBJ2-2; D gene ambiguous. The CDR3 is CATSDDKRMNTGELFF. CDR3 coding DNA: TGTGCCACCAGTGACGATAAAAGAATGAACACCGGGGAGCTGTTTTTT.